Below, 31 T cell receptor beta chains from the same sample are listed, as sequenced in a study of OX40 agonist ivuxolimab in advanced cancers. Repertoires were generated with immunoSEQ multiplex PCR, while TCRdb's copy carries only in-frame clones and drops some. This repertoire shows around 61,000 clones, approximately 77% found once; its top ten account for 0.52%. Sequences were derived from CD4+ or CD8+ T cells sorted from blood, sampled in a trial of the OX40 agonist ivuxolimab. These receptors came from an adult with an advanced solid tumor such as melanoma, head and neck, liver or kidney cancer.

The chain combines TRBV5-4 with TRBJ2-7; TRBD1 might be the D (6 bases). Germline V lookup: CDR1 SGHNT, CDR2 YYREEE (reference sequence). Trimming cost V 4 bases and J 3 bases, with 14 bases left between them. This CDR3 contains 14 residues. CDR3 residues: CASSVDSMDYEQYF. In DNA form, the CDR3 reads TGTGCCAGCAGCGTGGACAGTATGGACTACGAGCAGTACTTC. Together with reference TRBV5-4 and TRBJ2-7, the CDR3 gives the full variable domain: ETGVTQSPTHLIKTRGQQVTLRCSSQSGHNTVSWYQQALGQGPQFIFQYYREEENGRGNFPPRFSGLQFPNYSSELNVNALELDDSALYLCASSVDSMDYEQYFGPGTRLTVT.

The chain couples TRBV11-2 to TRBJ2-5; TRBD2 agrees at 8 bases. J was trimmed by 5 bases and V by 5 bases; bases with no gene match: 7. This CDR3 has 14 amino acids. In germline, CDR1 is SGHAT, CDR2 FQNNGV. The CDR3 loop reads CASSPAGDRETQYF. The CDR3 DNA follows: TGTGCCAGCAGCCCAGCGGGAGACCGGGAGACCCAGTACTTC.

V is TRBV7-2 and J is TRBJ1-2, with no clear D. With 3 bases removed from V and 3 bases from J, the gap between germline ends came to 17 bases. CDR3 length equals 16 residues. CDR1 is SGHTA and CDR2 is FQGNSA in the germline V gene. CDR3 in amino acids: CASSFERTGLDYGYTF. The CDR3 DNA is TGTGCCAGCAGCTTCGAGCGAACCGGGCTCGACTATGGCTACACCTTC.

The chain's CDR3 is CASSSSYNEQYF. CDR3 DNA: TGTGCCAGCAGTTCGAGTTATAATGAGCAGTACTTC. The V and J genes are TRBV28 and TRBJ2-5; D not resolved. The CDR3 length is 12 residues. Germline CDR1 MDHEN, CDR2 SYDVKM. Trimming left V 4 bases short and J 11 bases short, with 14 bases between.

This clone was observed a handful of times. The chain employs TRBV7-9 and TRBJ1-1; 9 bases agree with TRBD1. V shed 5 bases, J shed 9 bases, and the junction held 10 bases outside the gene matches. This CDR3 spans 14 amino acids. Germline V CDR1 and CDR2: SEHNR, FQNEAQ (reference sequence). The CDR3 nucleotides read TGTGCCAGCAGCACGGGACAGGGAAGGGGTCAAGCTTTCTTT. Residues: CASSTGQGRGQAFF. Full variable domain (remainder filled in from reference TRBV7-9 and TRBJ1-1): DTGVSQNPRHKITKRGQNVTFRCDPISEHNRLYWYRQTLGQGPEFLTYFQNEAQLEKSRLLSDRFSAERPKGSFSTLEIQRTEQGDSAMYLCASSTGQGRGQAFFGQGTRLTVV.

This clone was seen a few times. Here the CDR3 DNA reads TGTGCCAGCAGCTTCATTAGGGGACTGTACTACGAGCAGTACTTC. It yields the protein CASSFIRGLYYEQYF. The chain joins TRBV7-2 to TRBJ2-7; D is perhaps TRBD2 (6 bases). The V gene's germline CDR1 is SGHTA and CDR2 FQGNSA. The ends were cut back, 3 bases at V and 3 bases at J, with 15 bases in the middle. The CDR3 runs 15 residues.

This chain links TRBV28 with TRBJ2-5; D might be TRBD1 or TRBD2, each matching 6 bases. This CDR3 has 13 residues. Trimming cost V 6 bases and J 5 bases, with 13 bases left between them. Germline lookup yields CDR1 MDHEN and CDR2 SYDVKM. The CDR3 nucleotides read TGTGCCAGCAGCCCCGGGGGCGGGGAGACCCAGTACTTC. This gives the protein CASSPGGGETQYF.

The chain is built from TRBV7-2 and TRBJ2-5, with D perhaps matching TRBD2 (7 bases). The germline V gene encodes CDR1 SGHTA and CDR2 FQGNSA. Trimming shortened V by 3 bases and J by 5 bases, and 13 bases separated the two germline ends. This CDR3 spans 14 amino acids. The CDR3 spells CASSFSGEGETQYF. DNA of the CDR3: TGTGCCAGCAGCTTCTCAGGGGAGGGGGAGACCCAGTACTTC.

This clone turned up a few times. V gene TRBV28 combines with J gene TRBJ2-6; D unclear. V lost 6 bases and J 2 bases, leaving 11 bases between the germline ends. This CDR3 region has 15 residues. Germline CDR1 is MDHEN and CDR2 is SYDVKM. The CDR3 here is CASSPPAAGANVLTF. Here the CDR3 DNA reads TGTGCCAGCAGCCCGCCGGCAGCTGGGGCCAACGTCCTGACTTTC.

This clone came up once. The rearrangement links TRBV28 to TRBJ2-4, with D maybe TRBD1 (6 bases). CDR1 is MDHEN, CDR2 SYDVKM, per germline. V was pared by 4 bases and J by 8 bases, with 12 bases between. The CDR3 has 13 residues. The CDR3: CASSSWSGDIQYF. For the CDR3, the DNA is TGTGCCAGCAGTTCGTGGTCAGGGGACATTCAGTACTTC.

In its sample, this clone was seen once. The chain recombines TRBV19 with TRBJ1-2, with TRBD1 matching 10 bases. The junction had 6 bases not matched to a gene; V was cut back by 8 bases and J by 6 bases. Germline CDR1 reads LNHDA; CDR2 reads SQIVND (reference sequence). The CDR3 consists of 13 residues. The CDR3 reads CASSSTGGDGYTF. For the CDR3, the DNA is TGTGCCAGTTCATCGACAGGGGGCGATGGCTACACCTTC. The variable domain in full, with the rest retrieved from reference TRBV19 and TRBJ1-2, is DGGITQSPKYLFRKEGQNVTLSCEQNLNHDAMYWYRQDPGQGLRLIYYSQIVNDFQKGDIAEGYSVSREKKESFPLTVTSAQKNPTAFYLCASSSTGGDGYTFGSGTRLTVV.

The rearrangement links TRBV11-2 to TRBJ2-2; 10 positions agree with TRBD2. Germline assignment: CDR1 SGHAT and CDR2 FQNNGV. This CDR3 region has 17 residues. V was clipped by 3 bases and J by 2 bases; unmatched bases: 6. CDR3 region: CASSFFRTSGNTGELFF. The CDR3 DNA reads TGTGCCAGCAGCTTTTTTCGGACTAGCGGTAACACCGGGGAGCTGTTTTTT. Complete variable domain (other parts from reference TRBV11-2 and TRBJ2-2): EAGVAQSPRYKIIEKRQSVAFWCNPISGHATLYWYQQILGQGPKLLIQFQNNGVVDDSQLPKDRFSAERLKGVDSTLKIQPAKLEDSAVYLCASSFFRTSGNTGELFFGEGSRLTVL.

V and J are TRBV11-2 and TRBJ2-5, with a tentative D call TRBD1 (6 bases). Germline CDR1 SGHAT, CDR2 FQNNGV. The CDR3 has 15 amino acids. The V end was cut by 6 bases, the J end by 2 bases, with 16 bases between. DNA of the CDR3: TGTGCCAGCAGTGGACAGCCCGAAACGCAAGAGACCCAGTACTTC. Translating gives CASSGQPETQETQYF.

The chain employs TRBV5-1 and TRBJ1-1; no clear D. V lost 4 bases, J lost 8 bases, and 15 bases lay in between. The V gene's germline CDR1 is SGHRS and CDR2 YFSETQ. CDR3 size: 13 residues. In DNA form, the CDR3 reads TGCGCCAGCAGCAATCCCACAGCCAGGGAAGCTTTCTTT. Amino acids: CASSNPTAREAFF.

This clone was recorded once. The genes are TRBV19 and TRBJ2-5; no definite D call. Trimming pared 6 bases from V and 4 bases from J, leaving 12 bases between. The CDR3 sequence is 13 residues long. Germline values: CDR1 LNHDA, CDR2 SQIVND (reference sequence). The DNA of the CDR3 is TGTGCCAGTAGGGCGAACCTGGGAGAGACCCAGTACTTC. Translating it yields CASRANLGETQYF.

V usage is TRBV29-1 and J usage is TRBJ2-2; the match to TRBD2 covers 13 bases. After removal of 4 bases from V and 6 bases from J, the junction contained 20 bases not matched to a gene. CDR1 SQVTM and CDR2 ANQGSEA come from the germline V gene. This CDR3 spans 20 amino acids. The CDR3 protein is CSVVGARTSGRRLGAGELFF. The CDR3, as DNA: TGCAGCGTTGTAGGAGCAAGGACTAGCGGGAGAAGGTTGGGGGCCGGGGAGCTGTTTTTT.

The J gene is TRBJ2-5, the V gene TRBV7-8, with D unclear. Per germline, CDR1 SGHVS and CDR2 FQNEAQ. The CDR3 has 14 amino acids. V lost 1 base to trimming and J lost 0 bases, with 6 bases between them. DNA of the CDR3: TGTGCCAGCAGCTTAGGCGAGTACCAAGAGACCCAGTACTTC. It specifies CASSLGEYQETQYF.

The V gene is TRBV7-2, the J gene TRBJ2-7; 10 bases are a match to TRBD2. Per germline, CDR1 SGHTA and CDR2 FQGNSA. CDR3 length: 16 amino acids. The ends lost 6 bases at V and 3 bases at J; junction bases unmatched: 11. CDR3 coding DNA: TGTGCCAGCAGGCCCCCAGCGGGAGGGCTAGTCTACGAGCAGTACTTC. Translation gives CASRPPAGGLVYEQYF.

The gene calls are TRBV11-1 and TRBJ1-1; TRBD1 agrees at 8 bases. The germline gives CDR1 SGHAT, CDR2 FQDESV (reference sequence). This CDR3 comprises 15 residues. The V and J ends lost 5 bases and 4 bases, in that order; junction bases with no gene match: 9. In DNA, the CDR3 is TGTGCCAGCAGCCTCCGGGACAGGTGGGGCACTGAAGCTTTCTTT. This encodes CASSLRDRWGTEAFF.

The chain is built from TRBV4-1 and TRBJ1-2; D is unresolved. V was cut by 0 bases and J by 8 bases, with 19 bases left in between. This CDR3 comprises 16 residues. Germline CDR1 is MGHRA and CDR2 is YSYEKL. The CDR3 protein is CASSQDPGENAGGYTF. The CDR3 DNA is TGCGCCAGCAGCCAAGATCCCGGGGAAAACGCAGGAGGCTACACCTTC.

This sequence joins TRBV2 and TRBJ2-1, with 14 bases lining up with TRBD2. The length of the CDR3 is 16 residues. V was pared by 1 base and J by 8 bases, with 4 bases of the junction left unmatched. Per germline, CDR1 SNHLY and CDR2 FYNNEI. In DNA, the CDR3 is TGTGCCAGCAGTGAAGGGACTAGCGGGAGGCTTTATGAGCAGTTCTTC. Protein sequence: CASSEGTSGRLYEQFF.

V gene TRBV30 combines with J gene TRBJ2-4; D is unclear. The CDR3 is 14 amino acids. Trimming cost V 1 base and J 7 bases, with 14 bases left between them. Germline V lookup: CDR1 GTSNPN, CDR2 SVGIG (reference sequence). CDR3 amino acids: CAWSAWASRNIQYF. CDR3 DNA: TGTGCCTGGAGTGCTTGGGCTTCGCGGAACATTCAGTACTTC.

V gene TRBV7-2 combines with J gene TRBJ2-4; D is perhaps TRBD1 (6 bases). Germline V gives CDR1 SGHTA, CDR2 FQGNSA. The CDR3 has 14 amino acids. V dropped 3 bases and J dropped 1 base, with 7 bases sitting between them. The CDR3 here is CASSLDSAKNIQYF. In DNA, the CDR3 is TGTGCCAGCAGCTTGGACAGTGCCAAAAACATTCAGTACTTC.

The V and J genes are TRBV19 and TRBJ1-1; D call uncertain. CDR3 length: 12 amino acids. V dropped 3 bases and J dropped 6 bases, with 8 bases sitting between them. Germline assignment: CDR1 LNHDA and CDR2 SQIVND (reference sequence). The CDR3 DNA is TGTGCCAGTAGTATTAAGCAGTCTGAAGCTTTCTTT. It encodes CASSIKQSEAFF.

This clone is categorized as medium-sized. The CDR3 DNA is TGTGCCAGCAGCTTCCAACACGAAAACATTCAGTACTTC. Translation: CASSFQHENIQYF. This rearrangement joins TRBV11-1 to TRBJ2-4; no firm D call. The CDR3 totals 13 residues. Germline values: CDR1 SGHAT, CDR2 FQDESV (reference sequence). The ends were cut back, 3 bases at V and 5 bases at J, with 8 bases in the middle.

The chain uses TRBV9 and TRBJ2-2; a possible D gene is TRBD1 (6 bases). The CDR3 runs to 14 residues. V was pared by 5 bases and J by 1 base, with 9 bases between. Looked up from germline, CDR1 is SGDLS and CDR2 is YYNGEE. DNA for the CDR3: TGTGCCAGCAGTTCACAGGGGAACACCGGGGAGCTGTTTTTT. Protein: CASSSQGNTGELFF.

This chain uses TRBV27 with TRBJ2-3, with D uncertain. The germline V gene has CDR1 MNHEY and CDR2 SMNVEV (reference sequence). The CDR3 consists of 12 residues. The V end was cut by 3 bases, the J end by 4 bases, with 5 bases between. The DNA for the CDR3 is TGTGCCAGCAGTTTTAGCTCAGATACGCAGTATTTT. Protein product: CASSFSSDTQYF.

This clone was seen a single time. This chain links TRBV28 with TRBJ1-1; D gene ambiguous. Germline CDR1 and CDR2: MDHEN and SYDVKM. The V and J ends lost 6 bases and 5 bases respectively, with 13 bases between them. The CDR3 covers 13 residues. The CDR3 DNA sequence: TGTGCCAGCAGCCCAGCCGCAGAGACTGAAGCTTTCTTT. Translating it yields CASSPAAETEAFF.

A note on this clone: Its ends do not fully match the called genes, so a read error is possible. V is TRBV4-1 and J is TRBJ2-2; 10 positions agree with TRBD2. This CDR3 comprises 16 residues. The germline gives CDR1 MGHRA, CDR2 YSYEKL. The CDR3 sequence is CASSRIAGGDTGELFF. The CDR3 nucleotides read TGTGCCAGCAGCCGCATAGCGGGAGGCGACACCGGGGAGCTGTTTTTT.

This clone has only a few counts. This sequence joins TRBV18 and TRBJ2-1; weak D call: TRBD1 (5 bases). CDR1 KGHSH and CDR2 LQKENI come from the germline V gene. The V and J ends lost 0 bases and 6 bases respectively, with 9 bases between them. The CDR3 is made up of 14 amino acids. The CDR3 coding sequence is TGTGCCAGCTCACCACCCTCCAGGGCCAATGAGCAGTTCTTC. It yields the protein CASSPPSRANEQFF.

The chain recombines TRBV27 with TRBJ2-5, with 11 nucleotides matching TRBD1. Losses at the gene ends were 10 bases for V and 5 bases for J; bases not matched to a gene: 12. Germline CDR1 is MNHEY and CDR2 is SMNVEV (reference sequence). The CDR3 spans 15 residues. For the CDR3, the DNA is TGTGCCACCGGCAGGCGGACAGGGGGCGAGGAGACCCAGTACTTC. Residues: CATGRRTGGEETQYF.